The rows below give T cell receptor beta chains drawn from one sample of a study of cytomegalovirus exposure and HLA in healthy donors. Clones were sequenced by immunoSEQ multiplex PCR, and TCRdb holds only the in-frame ones, with some missing. The sample consists of approximately 130,000 clones, around 77% of them appearing once. What was sequenced was PBMCs. The receptors originated from a man aged 50 or older in good health and CMV-seronegative. Both conserved end residues are part of each CDR3. The D gene is left open where the match is weak. A clone size is listed for some rows: how often the clone was seen (once, few, many), or a class if it is expanded.

D: TRBD2
V: TRBV9
J: TRBJ2-7
size: .
CDR3: CASSGSGGLPYEQYF
DNA: TGTGCCAGCAGCGGTAGCGGGGGCCTTCCCTACGAGCAGTACTTC

D: .
V: TRBV11-2
J: TRBJ1-5
size: .
CDR3: CASSLTGYSNQPQHF
DNA: TGTGCCAGCAGCTTGACGGGTTATAGCAATCAGCCCCAGCATTTT

D: .
V: TRBV29-1
J: TRBJ1-1
size: .
CDR3: CSVKISGPEAFF
DNA: TGCAGCGTTAAGATCAGCGGCCCTGAAGCTTTCTTT

D: .
V: TRBV5-4
J: TRBJ2-2
size: .
CDR3: CASSLAAASTGELFF
DNA: TGTGCCAGCAGCTTGGCCGCCGCCAGCACCGGGGAGCTGTTTTTT

D: .
V: TRBV7-3
J: TRBJ2-3
size: .
CDR3: CASSGTGTDTQYF
DNA: TGTGCCAGCAGCGGAACAGGGACAGATACGCAGTATTTT

D: .
V: TRBV4-2
J: TRBJ2-7
size: .
CDR3: CASSQDGQPSYEQYF
DNA: TGTGCCAGCAGCCAAGATGGACAGCCCTCCTACGAGCAGTACTTC

D: TRBD2
V: TRBV30
J: TRBJ2-5
size: .
CDR3: CAWSQGLAGGGGTQYF
DNA: TGTGCCTGGAGTCAGGGGCTAGCGGGAGGCGGGGGGACCCAGTACTTC

D: .
V: TRBV28
J: TRBJ2-1
size: .
CDR3: CASSPTRFRSYNEQFF
DNA: TGTGCCAGCAGCCCCACAAGATTTCGCTCCTACAATGAGCAGTTCTTC

D: TRBD1
V: TRBV19
J: TRBJ1-5
size: .
CDR3: CASSIDKGAYGNQPQHF
DNA: TGTGCCAGTAGTATAGATAAGGGGGCGTATGGCAATCAGCCCCAGCATTTT

D: TRBD2
V: TRBV5-1
J: TRBJ2-1
size: .
CDR3: CASRSGLAGPNEQFF
DNA: TGCGCCAGCAGGAGCGGACTAGCGGGTCCAAATGAGCAGTTCTTC

D: .
V: TRBV27
J: TRBJ2-6
size: .
CDR3: CASSSGFSGANVLTF
DNA: TGTGCCAGCAGTTCAGGTTTCTCTGGGGCCAACGTCCTGACTTTC

D: TRBD1
V: TRBV28
J: TRBJ1-2
size: .
CDR3: CASSSGQGTYGYTF
DNA: TGTGCCAGCAGTTCCGGACAGGGGACCTATGGCTACACCTTC

D: .
V: TRBV10-3
J: TRBJ2-1
size: once
CDR3: CAISETTSYNEQFF
DNA: TGTGCCATCAGTGAAACTACGTCCTACAATGAGCAGTTCTTC

D: TRBD1
V: TRBV28
J: TRBJ2-1
size: .
CDR3: CASSLSPYLGTGGLEQFF
DNA: TGTGCCAGCAGTTTATCCCCTTACCTCGGGACAGGCGGACTTGAGCAGTTCTTC

D: TRBD2
V: TRBV5-4
J: TRBJ2-5
size: .
CDR3: CASRLSGSQTQYF
DNA: TGTGCCAGCAGACTGAGCGGGAGCCAGACCCAGTACTTC

D: .
V: TRBV10-3
J: TRBJ1-6
size: .
CDR3: CAISEVSNSPLHF
DNA: TGTGCCATCAGCGAAGTCAGTAATTCACCCCTCCACTTT

D: TRBD1
V: TRBV29-1
J: TRBJ2-1
size: .
CDR3: CSVERGGTPGGLRWNEQFF
DNA: TGCAGCGTTGAAAGGGGAGGAACGCCAGGGGGCCTCCGCTGGAATGAGCAGTTCTTC

D: .
V: TRBV27
J: TRBJ2-7
size: .
CDR3: CASSLSGGLRGEQYF
DNA: TGTGCCAGCAGTTTATCGGGGGGGCTAAGGGGCGAGCAGTACTTC

D: .
V: TRBV11-2
J: TRBJ1-3
size: .
CDR3: CASSPRGFRGWAGNTIYF
DNA: TGTGCCAGCAGCCCGAGGGGGTTTAGGGGTTGGGCTGGAAACACCATATATTTT

D: .
V: TRBV4-2
J: TRBJ2-7
size: .
CDR3: CASSQVVTEDEQYF
DNA: TGTGCCAGCAGCCAAGTGGTAACCGAGGACGAGCAGTACTTC

D: TRBD2
V: TRBV9
J: TRBJ2-5
size: .
CDR3: CASSPGSGMETQYF
DNA: TGTGCCAGCAGCCCAGGGAGCGGGATGGAGACCCAGTACTTC

D: TRBD2
V: TRBV28
J: TRBJ2-1
size: .
CDR3: CASSSPGLFYNEQFF
DNA: TGTGCCAGCAGTTCACCGGGACTATTCTACAATGAGCAGTTCTTC

D: .
V: TRBV29-1
J: TRBJ2-7
size: .
CDR3: CSVGNQGEQYF
DNA: TGCAGCGTTGGGAACCAGGGCGAGCAGTACTTC

D: TRBD1
V: TRBV10-1
J: TRBJ2-7
size: .
CDR3: CASSDGTGPVEQYF
DNA: TGCGCCAGCAGTGACGGGACAGGGCCTGTCGAGCAGTACTTC

D: .
V: TRBV7-2
J: TRBJ1-1
size: .
CDR3: CASAIDRNTEAFF
DNA: TGTGCCAGCGCCATAGACAGAAACACTGAAGCTTTCTTT

D: .
V: TRBV7-2
J: TRBJ2-1
size: .
CDR3: CASSTQGHEQFF
DNA: TGTGCCAGCAGCACACAGGGACATGAGCAGTTCTTC

D: .
V: TRBV7-2
J: TRBJ2-7
size: .
CDR3: CASSRANYEQYF
DNA: TGTGCCAGCAGCCGCGCAAACTACGAGCAGTACTTC

D: .
V: TRBV6-1
J: TRBJ2-5
size: few
CDR3: CASSRIQETQYF
DNA: TGTGCCAGCAGCAGGATCCAAGAGACCCAGTACTTC

D: .
V: TRBV5-1
J: TRBJ1-1
size: .
CDR3: CASSLMWGGNTEAFF
DNA: TGCGCCAGCAGCTTGATGTGGGGGGGCAACACTGAAGCTTTCTTT

D: .
V: TRBV18
J: TRBJ1-1
size: once
CDR3: CASSPLSGRQEAFF
DNA: TGTGCCAGCTCACCACTCTCAGGCCGGCAGGAAGCTTTCTTT

D: TRBD1
V: TRBV11-2
J: TRBJ1-3
size: .
CDR3: CASSLRRDRGRNTIYF
DNA: TGTGCCAGCAGCTTAAGGAGGGACAGGGGTCGGAACACCATATATTTT

D: .
V: TRBV5-1
J: TRBJ1-1
size: .
CDR3: CASSLELFAEAFF
DNA: TGCGCCAGCAGCTTGGAATTGTTCGCTGAAGCTTTCTTT

D: TRBD2
V: TRBV29-1
J: TRBJ2-5
size: .
CDR3: CSVDPNGGETQYF
DNA: TGCAGCGTTGATCCGAACGGGGGGGAGACCCAGTACTTC

D: TRBD2
V: TRBV15
J: TRBJ2-1
size: .
CDR3: CATSRDGLAGNEQFF
DNA: TGTGCCACCAGCAGAGACGGACTAGCGGGGAATGAGCAGTTCTTC

D: TRBD1
V: TRBV11-2
J: TRBJ2-5
size: .
CDR3: CASSSRQGGETQYF
DNA: TGTGCCAGCAGCTCTAGACAGGGGGGAGAGACCCAGTACTTC

D: .
V: TRBV6-1
J: TRBJ2-7
size: .
CDR3: CASSEKDMGLKGYEQYF
DNA: TGTGCCAGCAGTGAAAAGGACATGGGGTTGAAGGGCTACGAGCAGTACTTC

D: TRBD1
V: TRBV15
J: TRBJ1-1
size: .
CDR3: CATSTTGDRAFF
DNA: TGTGCCACCAGCACCACAGGGGATAGAGCTTTCTTT

D: .
V: TRBV2
J: TRBJ1-2
size: .
CDR3: CASSARPVGVYGYTF
DNA: TGTGCCAGCAGCGCGAGGCCAGTCGGGGTTTATGGCTACACCTTC

D: TRBD1
V: TRBV5-4
J: TRBJ2-1
size: .
CDR3: CASSQDPGTEYNEQFF
DNA: TGTGCCAGCAGCCAGGATCCCGGGACAGAGTACAATGAGCAGTTCTTC

D: TRBD2
V: TRBV28
J: TRBJ2-7
size: .
CDR3: CASSPFGLAESSYEQYF
DNA: TGTGCCAGCAGCCCCTTCGGACTAGCGGAGAGCTCCTACGAGCAGTACTTC

D: TRBD1
V: TRBV7-9
J: TRBJ2-5
size: few
CDR3: CASSLTGTGGETQYF
DNA: TGTGCCAGCAGCTTAACCGGGACAGGGGGGGAGACCCAGTACTTC

D: .
V: TRBV5-6
J: TRBJ1-2
size: .
CDR3: CASSLVSGPNYGYTF
DNA: TGTGCCAGCAGCTTGGTATCAGGGCCCAACTATGGCTACACCTTC

D: TRBD2
V: TRBV7-9
J: TRBJ2-3
size: .
CDR3: CASSLETSGTTQYF
DNA: TGTGCCAGCAGCTTAGAAACTAGCGGGACAACGCAGTATTTT

D: TRBD2
V: TRBV7-3
J: TRBJ2-2
size: .
CDR3: CASSAPGLAGEVGELFF
DNA: TGTGCCAGCAGCGCCCCCGGACTAGCGGGAGAGGTCGGGGAGCTGTTTTTT

D: TRBD2
V: TRBV11-2
J: TRBJ2-3
size: .
CDR3: CASSSTSDDTDTQYF
DNA: TGTGCCAGCAGCTCGACTAGCGATGACACAGATACGCAGTATTTT

D: TRBD1
V: TRBV10-3
J: TRBJ2-7
size: few
CDR3: CAISDGQGREQYF
DNA: TGTGCCATCAGTGATGGACAGGGTCGGGAGCAGTACTTC

D: .
V: TRBV19
J: TRBJ2-7
size: .
CDR3: CASGDFLQGQYF
DNA: TGTGCCAGTGGGGACTTCCTCCAGGGGCAGTACTTC

D: TRBD2
V: TRBV7-6
J: TRBJ2-3
size: few
CDR3: CASSPLHSGSSTDTQYF
DNA: TGTGCCAGCAGCCCGCTGCATAGCGGGTCTAGCACAGATACGCAGTATTTT

D: TRBD1
V: TRBV28
J: TRBJ2-5
size: .
CDR3: CASSPGQGGQETQYF
DNA: TGTGCCAGCAGCCCGGGACAGGGTGGGCAAGAGACCCAGTACTTC

D: TRBD1
V: TRBV28
J: TRBJ1-2
size: .
CDR3: CASRVSGTGQGYTF
DNA: TGTGCCAGCAGAGTGTCCGGGACAGGGCAGGGCTACACCTTC

D: .
V: TRBV28
J: TRBJ1-2
size: .
CDR3: CASSFAGESYGYTF
DNA: TGTGCCAGCAGTTTTGCGGGCGAGAGCTATGGCTACACCTTC

D: TRBD1
V: TRBV5-1
J: TRBJ2-3
size: .
CDR3: CASSLGGTGTDTQYF
DNA: TGCGCCAGCAGCTTGGGCGGGACAGGGACAGATACGCAGTATTTT

D: .
V: TRBV7-2
J: TRBJ2-7
size: .
CDR3: CASSSSRGTNYEQYF
DNA: TGTGCCAGCAGCTCATCTCGAGGGACAAACTACGAGCAGTACTTC

D: TRBD2
V: TRBV7-3
J: TRBJ2-1
size: .
CDR3: CASSSGGAANEQFF
DNA: TGTGCCAGCAGCTCGGGGGGGGCAGCCAATGAGCAGTTCTTC

D: .
V: TRBV4-1
J: TRBJ1-5
size: .
CDR3: CASSLQAGSNQPQHF
DNA: TGCGCCAGCAGCCTACAGGCGGGGAGCAATCAGCCCCAGCATTTT

D: .
V: TRBV27
J: TRBJ2-3
size: few
CDR3: CASRASRSTDTQYF
DNA: TGTGCCAGCAGGGCTAGCCGAAGCACAGATACGCAGTATTTT

D: .
V: TRBV2
J: TRBJ2-1
size: .
CDR3: CASTGTDTYNEQFF
DNA: TGTGCCAGCACGGGGACTGACACCTACAATGAGCAGTTCTTC

D: .
V: TRBV6-1
J: TRBJ2-3
size: .
CDR3: CASSEEGGSVDTQYF
DNA: TGTGCCAGCAGTGAAGAAGGCGGATCGGTAGATACGCAGTATTTT

D: TRBD1
V: TRBV7-9
J: TRBJ2-1
size: .
CDR3: CASSLGQGAFTYNEQFF
DNA: TGTGCCAGCAGCCTGGGACAGGGGGCTTTCACCTACAATGAGCAGTTCTTC

D: .
V: TRBV10-3
J: TRBJ1-1
size: few
CDR3: CAIHEGVMNTEAFF
DNA: TGTGCCATCCATGAGGGGGTCATGAACACTGAAGCTTTCTTT